What follows are 17 T cell receptor beta chains derived from one specimen sequenced in a study of CD4 T cells in relation to SARS-CoV-2 and coronaviruses. Method: immunoSEQ multiplex PCR; TCRdb's copy keeps in-frame clones and lacks some. This repertoire shows roughly 28,000 clones, roughly 66% found once; its top ten account for 20% to 25%. The antigens these receptors bind are not known. The unexposed donors gave CD4+ T cells in about 2011-2018, prior to COVID-19. Isolation of CD4+ T cells took place after about 10 days in culture. The sample consisted of CD4+ T cells from PBMCs, cultured in vitro. The receptors stem from a human donor in good health.

The chain uses TRBV18 and TRBJ2-5; the D is unclear. Germline V gene lookup returns CDR1 KGHSH and CDR2 LQKENI. CDR3 length equals 15 residues. V lost 0 bases and J 5 bases, leaving 13 bases between the germline ends. CDR3: CASSPPVDALETQYF. The CDR3 DNA reads as TGTGCCAGCTCACCACCGGTAGACGCCTTGGAGACCCAGTACTTC.

This clone was observed a few times. V and J are TRBV7-2 and TRBJ1-1; D is unresolved. The V end was cut by 5 bases, the J end by 0 bases, with 19 bases between. Looked up from germline, CDR1 is SGHTA and CDR2 is FQGNSA. The CDR3 is 17 amino acids. The CDR3 region has the DNA TGTGCCAGCAGCATTAGTTGGACTGGGCGGATGAACACTGAAGCTTTCTTT. The encoded protein is CASSISWTGRMNTEAFF.

This chain joins TRBV5-1 and TRBJ2-2; 12 bases agree with TRBD2. With V trimmed by 3 bases and J by 7 bases, 7 bases remained unmatched. CDR1 and CDR2 from the germline V gene are SGHRS and YFSETQ. The CDR3 has 16 residues. CDR3 protein: CASSYLAGGPGGELFF. The CDR3 DNA reads as TGCGCCAGCAGCTACCTAGCGGGGGGGCCCGGCGGGGAGCTGTTTTTT.

This chain links TRBV4-3 with TRBJ2-3; TRBD2 aligns across 11 bases. Losses at the gene ends were 2 bases for V and 8 bases for J; bases not matched to a gene: 6. CDR1 and CDR2 from the germline V gene are LGHNA and YSLEER. This CDR3 contains 15 residues. CDR3 region: CASSQTSGGSITQYF. CDR3 bases: TGCGCCAGCAGCCAAACTAGCGGGGGATCGATTACGCAGTATTTT.

The gene calls are TRBV5-1 and TRBJ2-5, with D perhaps matching TRBD1 or TRBD2 (5 bases each). The CDR3 is made up of 15 amino acids. V lost 3 bases, J lost 1 base, and 13 bases lay in between. CDR1 SGHRS and CDR2 YFSETQ come from the germline V gene. The CDR3 reads CASSWAGAVQETQYF. CDR3 DNA sequence: TGCGCCAGCAGCTGGGCCGGGGCAGTCCAAGAGACCCAGTACTTC.

This rearrangement joins TRBV6-4 to TRBJ2-1, with TRBD2 matching over 12 bases. This CDR3 has 15 residues. Germline CDR1 MRHNA, CDR2 SNTAGT. The V gene end was trimmed by 2 bases and the J gene end by 5 bases; junction bases not matched to a gene: 1. CDR3 region: CASSDGTSGHNEQFF. The DNA of the CDR3 is TGTGCCAGCAGTGACGGGACTAGCGGGCACAATGAGCAGTTCTTC.

Only a few counts were recorded for this clone. The J gene is TRBJ2-2, the V gene TRBV5-1; 8 nucleotides line up with TRBD2. CDR1 and CDR2 from the germline V gene are SGHRS and YFSETQ. After removal of 4 bases from V and 6 bases from J, the junction contained 11 bases not matched to a gene. CDR3 length: 16 residues. CDR3 nucleotides: TGCGCCAGCAGCGTTGGAAGCGGGGGCACCGCCGGGGAGCTGTTTTTT. It encodes CASSVGSGGTAGELFF.

The chain combines TRBV29-1 with TRBJ2-7, with 9 bases that match TRBD2. This CDR3 has 15 amino acids. Losses at the gene ends were 3 bases for V and 3 bases for J; bases not matched to a gene: 9. Germline V gene lookup returns CDR1 SQVTM and CDR2 ANQGSEA. The CDR3 DNA sequence: TGCAGCGTTGAGGGGTTAGCGGGAGTTCACTACGAGCAGTACTTC. Its translation is CSVEGLAGVHYEQYF.

This clone was seen a handful of times. The V and J genes are TRBV18 and TRBJ2-1; D unclear. The germline V gene has CDR1 KGHSH and CDR2 LQKENI. The CDR3 length is 14 residues. V shed 0 bases and J shed 4 bases, with 7 bases lying between them. This CDR3 reads CASSPPNGYNEQFF. The CDR3 DNA follows: TGTGCCAGCTCACCACCGAATGGATACAATGAGCAGTTCTTC.

V is TRBV5-1 and J is TRBJ2-1; D gene ambiguous. The CDR3 sequence is 16 residues long. Germline lookup yields CDR1 SGHRS and CDR2 YFSETQ. Trimming pared 4 bases from V and 0 bases from J, leaving 14 bases between. CDR3 in amino acids: CASSKRSVGSYNEQFF. DNA of the CDR3: TGCGCCAGCAGCAAACGGTCTGTCGGCTCCTACAATGAGCAGTTCTTC.

A few counts support this clone. This sequence joins TRBV30 and TRBJ2-7; no clear D gene. V shed 0 bases and J shed 4 bases, with 7 bases lying between them. The length of the CDR3 is 12 residues. Germline-derived CDR1 and CDR2 are GTSNPN and SVGIG (reference sequence). The CDR3: CAWSVVRYEQYF. In nucleotides, the CDR3 is TGTGCCTGGAGTGTCGTTAGGTACGAGCAGTACTTC.

This clone was counted a few times. The V gene is TRBV7-9, the J gene TRBJ1-1, with TRBD1 as a possible D gene (5 bases). Trimming removed 0 bases at V and 7 bases at J, with 9 bases between. The CDR3 consists of 13 residues. Germline loops: CDR1 SEHNR, CDR2 FQNEAQ (reference sequence). This CDR3 reads CASSLAQGVEAFF. For the CDR3, the DNA is TGTGCCAGCAGCTTAGCGCAAGGGGTTGAAGCTTTCTTT.

This chain joins TRBV5-1 and TRBJ2-7; D gene ambiguous. Trimming pared 5 bases from V and 3 bases from J, leaving 21 bases between. The germline V gene encodes CDR1 SGHRS and CDR2 YFSETQ. This CDR3 region has 16 residues. CDR3 in amino acids: CASSLSSGWENYEQYF. Written as DNA, the CDR3 is TGCGCCAGCAGTCTATCATCCGGGTGGGAAAACTACGAGCAGTACTTC.

This chain joins TRBV6-6 and TRBJ1-5, with D possibly TRBD1 on 6 matching bases. V dropped 5 bases and J dropped 0 bases, with 11 bases sitting between them. From germline, CDR1 is MNHNY and CDR2 SVGAGI (reference sequence). This CDR3 is built from 15 residues. The CDR3 DNA sequence: TGTGCCAGCAGTCCCCCGGGACATAGCAATCAGCCCCAGCATTTT. As protein: CASSPPGHSNQPQHF.

The chain employs TRBV12-1 and TRBJ2-7. TRBV12-1 has pseudogene status. This CDR3 region has 15 residues. CDR3 DNA: TGTGCCAGCAGCTTGGGTTGGGGGAGTCCCTACGAGCAGTACTTC. Encoded protein: CASSLGWGSPYEQYF.

This clone came up once. V usage is TRBV19 and J usage is TRBJ2-1, with 8 bases lining up with TRBD2. This CDR3 has 19 residues. J lost 9 bases, V lost 2 bases, and 21 bases had no gene match. Germline V gene sequence: CDR1 LNHDA, CDR2 SQIVND (reference sequence). The CDR3 sequence is CASSISGGARSGRSGEQFF. The CDR3 region has the DNA TGTGCCAGTAGTATATCCGGGGGGGCTAGGAGCGGGAGATCAGGTGAGCAGTTCTTC.

The rearrangement links TRBV7-2 to TRBJ2-1, with D maybe TRBD1 (5 bases). This CDR3 is 14 amino acids long. Trimming cost V 5 bases and J 3 bases, with 11 bases left between them. Germline V CDR1 and CDR2: SGHTA, FQGNSA. In nucleotides, the CDR3 is TGTGCCAGCAGCGTGGGGCAGAACTACAATGAGCAGTTCTTC. Its translation is CASSVGQNYNEQFF.